What follows describes a single T cell receptor beta chain. Its matching antigen is unknown. Unique molecular identifiers were built into the TCR beta cDNA libraries. TCRdb passed the PCR reads through MiXCR, listing each CDR3 protein once. The sample lists fewer than 850,000 distinct CDR3 sequences; about 32% were seen once. This CDR3 comprises 14 residues. The V and J ends lost 1 base and 13 bases respectively, with 17 bases between them. The germline gives CDR1 SEHNR, CDR2 FQNEAQ (reference sequence). This specimen comes from a study of post-analysis software for immune sequencing data. Study conclusions and caveats: When compared against controls, multiple sclerosis patients showed significantly lower normalized Chao1 diversity. With TRBV5-6, TRBV5-1 and TRBV20-1 included, roughly five TRBV segments were more frequent in patients than in controls.

This chain links TRBV7-9 with TRBJ2-1, with D possibly TRBD1 on 5 matching bases. The source is a girl between 10 and 17 years old with multiple sclerosis. The material sequenced was blood. The CDR3, as DNA: TGTGCCAGCAGCTTAGTCGGCAGGGCGGAGACCCAGTTCTTC. This codes for CASSLVGRAETQFF.